In this sample, the clone carrying this T cell receptor (beta chain) turned up a few times. Its antigen is as yet unknown. TCRdb fed the reads into MiXCR, producing one record per CDR3 protein. The sample has 200,000 to 250,000 distinct CDR3 sequences, about 20% seen once. These data originate in a study of T cell repertoires in cytomegalovirus infection. As for the study in general: Indications of both CMV infection and matching HLA type were provided by public TCR beta signatures. Findings and limits, study-wide: Totalled public TCR beta family frequency picked out people who carried CMV plus the relevant HLA. Clonotype analysis showed dominance of the ex vivo response by HLA-C-restricted CMV-specific TCR beta clonotypes.

The CDR3 length is 13 residues. The germline V and J ends were trimmed by 5 bases and 0 bases, with 7 bases remaining between them. Germline assignment: CDR1 SEHNR and CDR2 FQNEAQ (reference sequence). Sequenced material: CD8+ T cells from PBMCs. The sequence derives from a human donor in good health (CMV status not recorded). Some clones in this sample may be carry-over from other donors' samples. V is TRBV7-9 and J is TRBJ2-5; D not certain. CDR3 in amino acids: CASSQWDQETQYF. In DNA, the CDR3 is TGTGCCAGCAGCCAATGGGACCAAGAGACCCAGTACTTC.